This passage covers 19 T cell receptor beta chains from one sample sequenced in a study of blood T cell repertoires in COVID-19. Libraries were prepared by immunoSEQ multiplex PCR; TCRdb keeps only in-frame clonotypes and omits some of them. The sample consists of some 50,000 clones, 80% to 90% of them appearing once. Sequenced material: peripheral blood. The source of these receptors is a man in his fifties or sixties with acute or convalescent COVID-19.

This chain joins TRBV25-1 and TRBJ1-5; D is unresolved. Looked up from germline, CDR1 is MGHDK and CDR2 is SYGVNS. Trimming stripped 1 base from V and 2 bases from J, with 3 bases between. This CDR3 contains 13 residues. The DNA for the CDR3 is TGTGCCAGCAGTGAATCGGGCAATCAGCCCCAGCATTTT. This codes for CASSESGNQPQHF.

This chain joins TRBV5-1 and TRBJ2-3; possible D gene TRBD2, 5 bases. CDR1 is SGHRS and CDR2 is YFSETQ in the germline V gene. V was trimmed by 4 bases and J by 6 bases, leaving 12 bases between them. The CDR3 has 13 residues. As DNA, the CDR3 is TGCGCCAGCAGCAACGAGGGTTCGGATACGCAGTATTTT. This gives the protein CASSNEGSDTQYF.

The genes are TRBV4-1 and TRBJ1-2, with 8 bases that match TRBD1. V shed 1 base, J shed 6 bases, and the junction held 10 bases outside the gene matches. This CDR3 contains 16 residues. Germline loops: CDR1 MGHRA, CDR2 YSYEKL. The CDR3 sequence is CASSQVEAGGIHGYTF. The CDR3 coding sequence is TGCGCCAGCAGCCAAGTGGAGGCAGGGGGCATCCATGGCTACACCTTC.

The CDR3 loop reads CAISDRGYSGNTIYF. CDR3 in DNA: TGTGCCATCAGTGACAGGGGCTACTCTGGAAACACCATATATTTT. The chain couples TRBV10-3 to TRBJ1-3; tentative D call: TRBD1 (6 bases). The CDR3 contains 15 residues. Trimming removed 3 bases from V and 0 bases from J, with 9 bases in between. The germline V gene encodes CDR1 ENHRY and CDR2 SYGVKD.

This chain joins TRBV2 and TRBJ1-6; D is possibly TRBD1 (5 bases). The CDR3 spans 16 residues. V dropped 5 bases and J dropped 7 bases, with 18 bases sitting between them. The germline CDR1 and CDR2 sequences are SNHLY and FYNNEI. CDR3 sequence (DNA): TGTGCCAGCAGTTTGTATGGGGCGAATCAGAATTCACCCCTCCACTTT. Its protein is CASSLYGANQNSPLHF.

This clone showed up just once. The chain couples TRBV19 to TRBJ2-3, with D tentatively TRBD1 (7 bases). The germline V gene has CDR1 LNHDA and CDR2 SQIVND (reference sequence). The length of the CDR3 is 14 residues. V was pared by 4 bases and J by 4 bases, with 12 bases between. CDR3 sequence: CASSSQGGPDTQYF. The CDR3 nucleotides are TGTGCCAGTAGTAGCCAGGGGGGCCCAGATACGCAGTATTTT.

The CDR3 sequence: CASSMGQGDSPLHF. The DNA of the CDR3 is TGTGCCAGCAGCATGGGACAGGGAGATTCACCCCTCCACTTT. J is TRBJ1-6 and V is TRBV6-5, with 9 bases aligning to TRBD1. There are 14 residues in the CDR3. Germline V gene data show CDR1 as MNHEY and CDR2 as SVGAGI. V was clipped by 6 bases and J by 8 bases; unmatched bases: 5.

V is TRBV30 and J is TRBJ2-3; 9 bases map to TRBD2. Germline V gene data show CDR1 as GTSNPN and CDR2 as SVGIG (reference sequence). The J segment lost 6 bases and the V segment lost 2 bases, leaving 3 bases of the junction unmatched. CDR3 size: 13 residues. This chain's CDR3 is CAWSRGGADTQYF. DNA of the CDR3: TGTGCCTGGAGTCGCGGGGGGGCCGATACGCAGTATTTT.

This chain joins TRBV14 and TRBJ1-1, with D unresolved. The V end was cut by 5 bases, the J end by 2 bases, with 12 bases between. Germline lookup yields CDR1 SGHDN and CDR2 FVKESK. This CDR3 has 14 residues. CDR3 residues: CASSEFVANTEAFF. The CDR3 nucleotides read TGTGCCAGCAGCGAATTCGTAGCTAACACTGAAGCTTTCTTT.

The chain has TRBV7-3 and TRBJ1-6; 7 nucleotides match TRBD1. The CDR3 covers 13 residues. Germline assignment: CDR1 SGHTA and CDR2 FQGTGA. Trimming took 5 bases from V and 8 from J; bases not matched to a gene: 3. The CDR3 reads CASSPGTDSPLHF. DNA of the CDR3: TGTGCCAGCAGCCCCGGGACAGATTCACCCCTCCACTTT.

V gene TRBV28 combines with J gene TRBJ1-2; D is possibly TRBD1 (6 bases). From germline, CDR1 is MDHEN and CDR2 SYDVKM. The CDR3 covers 15 residues. V was clipped by 4 bases and J by 0 bases, with 12 bases between them. The DNA for the CDR3 is TGTGCCAGCAGTTACACAGGGCGTACTAACTATGGCTACACCTTC. Its translation is CASSYTGRTNYGYTF.

This clone was seen only once. The rearrangement joins TRBV5-5 to TRBJ2-2, with D possibly being TRBD1 (5 bases). The CDR3 is 17 residues long. Germline assignment: CDR1 SGHKS and CDR2 YYEKEE (reference sequence). V lost 2 bases and J 0 bases, leaving 14 bases between the germline ends. The CDR3 DNA is TGTGCCAGCAGCTTTATATCTAGGGGATCGAACACCGGGGAGCTGTTTTTT. This encodes CASSFISRGSNTGELFF.

The CDR3 is CAISETGTNAFF. CDR3 coding DNA: TGTGCCATCAGTGAGACAGGGACTAACGCTTTCTTT. The chain is built from TRBV10-3 and TRBJ1-1; TRBD1 might be the D (6 bases). Germline V lookup: CDR1 ENHRY, CDR2 SYGVKD. Trimming removed 2 bases from V and 11 bases from J, with 12 bases in between. This CDR3 has 12 residues.

V gene TRBV2 combines with J gene TRBJ1-1; possibly TRBD1 for D (6 bases). CDR3 size: 14 residues. Germline CDR1 and CDR2: SNHLY and FYNNEI. Trimming removed 8 bases at V and 0 bases at J, with 13 bases between. The CDR3 DNA reads TGTGCCAGCGCACTGACAGGAATGAACACTGAAGCTTTCTTT. Its protein product is CASALTGMNTEAFF. The full variable domain, in which reference TRBV2 and TRBJ1-1 provide the parts outside the CDR3, is EPEVTQTPSHQVTQMGQEVILRCVPISNHLYFYWYRQILGQKVEFLVSFYNNEISEKSEIFDDQFSVERPDGSNFTLKIRSTKLEDSAMYFCASALTGMNTEAFFGQGTRLTVV.

V is TRBV5-1 and J is TRBJ2-7; weak D call: TRBD2 (5 bases). V was trimmed by 4 bases and J by 3 bases, leaving 8 bases between them. CDR3 length: 12 amino acids. Germline CDR1 is SGHRS and CDR2 is YFSETQ. Here the CDR3 DNA reads TGCGCCAGCAGCCCTGCGGGCTACGAGCAGTACTTC. The encoded protein is CASSPAGYEQYF.

This chain links TRBV4-1 with TRBJ1-3, with D hard to call. Per germline, CDR1 MGHRA and CDR2 YSYEKL. Trimming shortened V by 0 bases and J by 4 bases, and 10 bases separated the two germline ends. The CDR3 is 15 amino acids. CDR3: CASSQDEGSGNTIYF. In DNA, the CDR3 is TGCGCCAGCAGCCAAGATGAGGGATCGGGAAACACCATATATTTT.

This sequence joins TRBV24-1 and TRBJ2-5; tentatively, D is TRBD1 (6 bases). V shed 6 bases and J shed 4 bases, with 8 bases lying between them. CDR1 and CDR2 (germline): KGHDR, SFDVKD. The CDR3 consists of 12 residues. CDR3 region: CATSLRGETQYF. In DNA, the CDR3 is TGTGCCACCAGTCTCAGGGGAGAGACCCAGTACTTC.

This clone was seen a handful of times. The rearrangement joins TRBV3-1 (or the pseudogene TRBV3-2) to TRBJ1-2, with no clear D. Germline lookup yields CDR1 LGHDT and CDR2 YNNKEL (reference sequence). The ends were cut back, 1 base at V and 7 bases at J, with 16 bases in the middle. This CDR3 is 15 amino acids long. This CDR3 reads CASSQGIPRGGGYTF. The CDR3, as DNA: TGTGCCAGCAGCCAAGGGATCCCGCGGGGTGGTGGCTACACCTTC.

V is TRBV5-1 and J is TRBJ2-1, with TRBD1 as a possible D gene (6 bases). The CDR3 length is 14 residues. CDR1 SGHRS and CDR2 YFSETQ come from the germline V gene. The V end lost 6 bases, the J end lost 5 bases, and 15 bases lay between the germline ends. The CDR3 reads CASTVWKGDNEQFF. CDR3 bases: TGCGCCAGCACCGTCTGGAAGGGGGACAATGAGCAGTTCTTC.